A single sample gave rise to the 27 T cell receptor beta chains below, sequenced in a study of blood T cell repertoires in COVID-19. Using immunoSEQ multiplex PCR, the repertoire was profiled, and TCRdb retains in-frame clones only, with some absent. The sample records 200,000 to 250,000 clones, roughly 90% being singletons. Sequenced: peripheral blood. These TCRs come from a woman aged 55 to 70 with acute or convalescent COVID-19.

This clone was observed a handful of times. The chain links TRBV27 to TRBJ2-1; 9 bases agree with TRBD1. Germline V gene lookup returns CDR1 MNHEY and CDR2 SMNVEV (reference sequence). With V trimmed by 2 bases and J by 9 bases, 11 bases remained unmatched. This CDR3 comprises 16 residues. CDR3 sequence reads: CASSLDGGTGPGEQFF. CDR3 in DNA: TGTGCCAGCAGTTTAGATGGCGGGACAGGGCCTGGTGAGCAGTTCTTC.

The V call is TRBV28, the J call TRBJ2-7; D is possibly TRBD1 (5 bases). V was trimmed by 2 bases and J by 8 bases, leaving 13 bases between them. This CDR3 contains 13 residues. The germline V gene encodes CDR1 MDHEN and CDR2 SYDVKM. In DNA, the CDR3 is TGTGCCAGCAGTTTAGGGCAGGGTGGCCAGCAGTACTTC. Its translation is CASSLGQGGQQYF.

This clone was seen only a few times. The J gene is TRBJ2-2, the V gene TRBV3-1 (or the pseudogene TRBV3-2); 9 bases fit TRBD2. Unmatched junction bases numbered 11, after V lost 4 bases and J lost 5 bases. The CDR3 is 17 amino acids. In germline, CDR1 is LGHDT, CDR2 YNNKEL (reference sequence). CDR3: CASSPNRELAGTGELFF. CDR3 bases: TGTGCCAGCAGCCCAAATCGGGAACTAGCGGGTACCGGGGAGCTGTTTTTT.

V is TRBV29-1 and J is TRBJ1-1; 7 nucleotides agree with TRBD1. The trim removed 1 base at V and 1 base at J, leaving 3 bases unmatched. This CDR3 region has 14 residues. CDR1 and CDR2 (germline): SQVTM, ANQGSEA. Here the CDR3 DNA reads TGCAGCGTTGAAGCTAGACAGGGGAACACTGAAGCTTTCTTT. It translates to CSVEARQGNTEAFF.

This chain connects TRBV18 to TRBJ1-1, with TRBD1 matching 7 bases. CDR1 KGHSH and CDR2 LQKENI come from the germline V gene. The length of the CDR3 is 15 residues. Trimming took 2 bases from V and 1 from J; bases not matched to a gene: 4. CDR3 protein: CASSPSRGTNTEAFF. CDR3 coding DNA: TGTGCCAGCTCACCATCCAGGGGGACGAACACTGAAGCTTTCTTT.

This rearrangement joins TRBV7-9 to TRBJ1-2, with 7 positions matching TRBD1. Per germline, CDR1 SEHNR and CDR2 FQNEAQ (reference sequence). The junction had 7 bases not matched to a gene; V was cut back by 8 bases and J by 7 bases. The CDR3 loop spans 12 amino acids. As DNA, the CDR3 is TGTGCCAGCGGCCAAACAGGGGTTGGCTACACCTTC. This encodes CASGQTGVGYTF.

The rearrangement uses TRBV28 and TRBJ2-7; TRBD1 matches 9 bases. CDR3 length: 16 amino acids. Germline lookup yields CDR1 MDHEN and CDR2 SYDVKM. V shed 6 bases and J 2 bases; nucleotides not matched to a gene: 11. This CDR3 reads CASSPVQGAYPYEQYF. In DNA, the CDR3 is TGTGCCAGCAGCCCGGTACAGGGGGCTTACCCCTACGAGCAGTACTTC.

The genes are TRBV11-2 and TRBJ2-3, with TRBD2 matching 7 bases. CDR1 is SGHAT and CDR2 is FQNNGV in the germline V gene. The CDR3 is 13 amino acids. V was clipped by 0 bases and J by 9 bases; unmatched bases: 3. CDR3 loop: CASSLDEAGTQYF. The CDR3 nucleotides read TGTGCCAGCAGCTTAGATGAAGCGGGAACGCAGTATTTT.

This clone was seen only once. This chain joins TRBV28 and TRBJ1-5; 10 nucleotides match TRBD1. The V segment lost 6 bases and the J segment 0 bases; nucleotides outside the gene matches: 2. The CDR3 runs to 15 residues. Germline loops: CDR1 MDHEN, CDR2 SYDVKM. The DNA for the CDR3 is TGTGCCAGCAGGGGACAGGGGAATAGCAATCAGCCCCAGCATTTT. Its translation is CASRGQGNSNQPQHF.

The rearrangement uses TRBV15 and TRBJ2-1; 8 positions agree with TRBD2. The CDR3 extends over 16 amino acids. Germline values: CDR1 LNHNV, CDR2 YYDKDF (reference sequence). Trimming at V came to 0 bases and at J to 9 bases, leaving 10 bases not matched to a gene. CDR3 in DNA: TGTGCCACCAGCAGAGACTCTAGCGGGTTTCATGGTGAGCAGTTCTTC. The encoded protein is CATSRDSSGFHGEQFF.

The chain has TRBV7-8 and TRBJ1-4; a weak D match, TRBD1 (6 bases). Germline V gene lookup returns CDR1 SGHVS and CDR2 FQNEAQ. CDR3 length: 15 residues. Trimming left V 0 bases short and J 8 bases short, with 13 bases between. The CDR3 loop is CASSLAPQGNEKLFF. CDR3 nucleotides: TGTGCCAGCAGCTTAGCCCCACAGGGAAACGAAAAACTGTTTTTT.

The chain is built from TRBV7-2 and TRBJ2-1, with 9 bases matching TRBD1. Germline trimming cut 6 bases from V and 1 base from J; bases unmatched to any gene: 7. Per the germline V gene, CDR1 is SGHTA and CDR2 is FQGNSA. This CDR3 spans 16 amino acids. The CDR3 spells CASRRIGQGSYNEQFF. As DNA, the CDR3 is TGTGCCAGCAGGAGAATAGGACAGGGGTCCTACAATGAGCAGTTCTTC.

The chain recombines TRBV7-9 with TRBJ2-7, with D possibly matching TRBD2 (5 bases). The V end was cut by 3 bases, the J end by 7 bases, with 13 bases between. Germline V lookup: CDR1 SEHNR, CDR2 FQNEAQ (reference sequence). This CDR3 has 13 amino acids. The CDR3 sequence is CASSFFSRGEQYF. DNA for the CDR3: TGTGCCAGCAGCTTTTTCTCCCGGGGTGAGCAGTACTTC.

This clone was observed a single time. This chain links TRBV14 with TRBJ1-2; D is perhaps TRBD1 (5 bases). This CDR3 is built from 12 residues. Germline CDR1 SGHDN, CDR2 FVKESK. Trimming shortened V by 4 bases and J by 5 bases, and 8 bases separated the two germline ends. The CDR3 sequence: CASSLGGYGYTF. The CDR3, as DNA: TGTGCCAGCAGCCTGGGGGGATATGGCTACACCTTC.

CDR3 sequence (DNA): TGTGCCAGCACCGGCACTAGCGGCACGGTCTTTCTGCCAGATACGCAGTATTTT. Protein: CASTGTSGTVFLPDTQYF. J is TRBJ2-3 and V is TRBV3-1 (or the pseudogene TRBV3-2); 8 bases map to TRBD2. Germline V CDR1 and CDR2: LGHDT, YNNKEL (reference sequence). Losses at the gene ends were 7 bases for V and 4 bases for J; bases not matched to a gene: 19. CDR3 length: 18 residues.

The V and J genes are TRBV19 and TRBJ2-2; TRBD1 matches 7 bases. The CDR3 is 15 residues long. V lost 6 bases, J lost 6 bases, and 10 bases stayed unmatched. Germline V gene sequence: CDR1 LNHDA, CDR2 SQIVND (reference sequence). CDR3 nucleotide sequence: TGTGCCAGTAGCCGACAGACAGGGATACCCGGGGAGCTGTTTTTT. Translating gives CASSRQTGIPGELFF.

CDR3 loop: CASSGTSGDLTEQFF. As DNA, the CDR3 is TGTGCCAGCAGTGGGACTAGCGGGGACCTTACTGAGCAGTTCTTC. The rearrangement joins TRBV6-6 to TRBJ2-1; 13 nucleotides align to TRBD2. This CDR3 is built from 15 residues. Germline CDR1 reads MNHNY; CDR2 reads SVGAGI (reference sequence). The V and J ends lost 5 bases and 9 bases, in that order; junction bases with no gene match: 7.

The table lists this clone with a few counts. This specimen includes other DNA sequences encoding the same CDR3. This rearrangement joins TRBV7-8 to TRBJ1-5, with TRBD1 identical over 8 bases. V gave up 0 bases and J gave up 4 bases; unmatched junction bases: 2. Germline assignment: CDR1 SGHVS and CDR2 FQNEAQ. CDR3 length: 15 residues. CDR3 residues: CASSLAGQANQPQHF. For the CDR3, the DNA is TGTGCCAGCAGCTTAGCGGGACAGGCGAATCAGCCCCAGCATTTT.

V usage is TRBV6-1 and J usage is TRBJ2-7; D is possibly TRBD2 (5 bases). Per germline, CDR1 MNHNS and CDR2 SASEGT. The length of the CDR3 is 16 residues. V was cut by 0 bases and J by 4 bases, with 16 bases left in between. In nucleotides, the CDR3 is TGTGCCAGCAGTGAAGCTGCCGGGAAAAGGGCTTACGAGCAGTACTTC. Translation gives CASSEAAGKRAYEQYF.

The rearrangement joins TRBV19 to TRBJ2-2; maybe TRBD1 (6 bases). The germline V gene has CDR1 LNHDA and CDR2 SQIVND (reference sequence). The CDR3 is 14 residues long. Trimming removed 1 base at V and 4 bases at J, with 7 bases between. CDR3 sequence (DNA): TGTGCCAGTAGTATAGGACAGGTCACCGGGGAGCTGTTTTTT. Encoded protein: CASSIGQVTGELFF.

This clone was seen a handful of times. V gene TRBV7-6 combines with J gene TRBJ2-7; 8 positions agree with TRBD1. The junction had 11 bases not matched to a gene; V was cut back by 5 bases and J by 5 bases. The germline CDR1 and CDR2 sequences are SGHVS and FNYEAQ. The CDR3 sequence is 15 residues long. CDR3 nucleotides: TGTGCCAGCAGCCGCGCAGGGGGCGCAAGGGACGAGCAGTACTTC. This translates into CASSRAGGARDEQYF.

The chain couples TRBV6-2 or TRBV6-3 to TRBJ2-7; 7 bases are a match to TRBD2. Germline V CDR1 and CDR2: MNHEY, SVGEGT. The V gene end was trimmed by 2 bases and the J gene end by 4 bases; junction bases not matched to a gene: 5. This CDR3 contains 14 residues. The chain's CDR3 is CASSYRSGIYEQYF. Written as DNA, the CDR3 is TGTGCCAGCAGTTACCGGAGCGGGATTTACGAGCAGTACTTC.

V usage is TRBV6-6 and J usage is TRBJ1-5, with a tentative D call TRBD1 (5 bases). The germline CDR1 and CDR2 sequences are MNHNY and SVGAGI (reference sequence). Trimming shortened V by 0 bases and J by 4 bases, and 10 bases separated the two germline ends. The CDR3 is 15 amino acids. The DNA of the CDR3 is TGTGCCAGCAGTTACTCAACAGGAGTAAATCAGCCCCAGCATTTT. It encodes CASSYSTGVNQPQHF.

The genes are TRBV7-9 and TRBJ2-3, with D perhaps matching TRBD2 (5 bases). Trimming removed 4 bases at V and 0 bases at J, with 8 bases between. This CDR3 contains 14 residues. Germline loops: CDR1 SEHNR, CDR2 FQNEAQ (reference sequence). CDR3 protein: CASSYDYSTDTQYF. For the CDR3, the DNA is TGTGCCAGCAGCTATGACTATAGCACAGATACGCAGTATTTT.

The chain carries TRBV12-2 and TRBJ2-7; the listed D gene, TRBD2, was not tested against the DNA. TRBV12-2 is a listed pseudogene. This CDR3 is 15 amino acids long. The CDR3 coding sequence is TGTGCAAGTCGCTTAGCCGGCGCGAGGACCTACGAGCAGTACTTC. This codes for CASRLAGARTYEQYF.

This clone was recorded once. This chain's CDR3 is CASSIVAVSNQPQHF. In nucleotides, the CDR3 is TGTGCCAGTAGTATAGTGGCAGTTAGCAATCAGCCCCAGCATTTT. This sequence joins TRBV19 and TRBJ1-5, with D unclear. The CDR3 length is 15 residues. From germline, CDR1 is LNHDA and CDR2 SQIVND (reference sequence). Trimming pared 1 base from V and 0 bases from J, leaving 7 bases between.

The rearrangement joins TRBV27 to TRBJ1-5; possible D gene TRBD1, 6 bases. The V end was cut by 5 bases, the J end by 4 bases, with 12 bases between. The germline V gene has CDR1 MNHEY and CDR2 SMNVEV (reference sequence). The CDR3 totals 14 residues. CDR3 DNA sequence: TGTGCCAGCAGTCCCGGGACATTGAATCAGCCCCAGCATTTT. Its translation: CASSPGTLNQPQHF.